These T cell receptor beta chains were read from a single sample in a study of control samples from healthy donors and cancer patients. Here immunoSEQ multiplex PCR was the method, and the copy in TCRdb shows in-frame clones only, minus some. The repertoire holds under 60,000 clones, with around 95% as singletons. The specimen sequenced was blood. Receptor source: a man aged 25 to 45 in good health. Each CDR3 is given with its conserved first and last residue. A D gene is named only where the DNA matches it firmly. The size entry is marked missing in some rows and otherwise reads once, few, many or a size class.

CDR3,DNA,J,D,size,V
CASSAGGGNEQYF,TGTGCCAGCAGCGCAGGGGGGGGCAACGAGCAGTACTTC,TRBJ2-7,NA,NA,TRBV9
CASSLERKRGNYNEQFF,TGTGCCAGCAGCTTGGAAAGGAAGCGGGGGAACTACAATGAGCAGTTCTTC,TRBJ2-1,TRBD2,NA,TRBV5-5
CASSLTGTGMSFRYGPQHF,TGTGCCAGCAGTTTAACCGGGACAGGGATGAGTTTTCGATATGGGCCCCAGCATTTT,TRBJ1-5,TRBD1,NA,TRBV27
CSAFEGTVNTEAFF,TGCAGCGCATTCGAGGGGACGGTAAACACTGAAGCTTTCTTT,TRBJ1-1,NA,NA,TRBV29-1
CASSVARGANEKLFF,TGTGCCAGCAGCGTCGCAAGGGGAGCTAATGAAAAACTGTTTTTT,TRBJ1-4,NA,NA,TRBV9
CASSLVPYEQYF,TGTGCCAGCAGCTTGGTTCCATACGAGCAGTACTTC,TRBJ2-7,NA,NA,TRBV5-6
CASSRTDRTYEQYF,TGTGCCAGCAGCAGGACCGACAGAACCTACGAGCAGTACTTC,TRBJ2-7,NA,NA,TRBV7-8
CASSKKDGLYGYTF,TGTGCCAGCAGCAAAAAGGACGGCCTTTATGGCTACACCTTC,TRBJ1-2,NA,once,TRBV21-1
CASSDRGRRDEQFF,TGTGCCAGCAGTGACAGGGGGCGCAGAGATGAGCAGTTCTTC,TRBJ2-1,TRBD1,NA,TRBV2
CASSPPSSGTGRSFF,TGTGCCAGCAGTCCCCCCTCTTCTGGGACAGGGCGTTCTTTCTTT,TRBJ1-1,TRBD1,NA,TRBV28
CASTRQGGDTGELFF,TGTGCCAGCACACGACAGGGGGGCGACACCGGGGAGCTGTTTTTT,TRBJ2-2,TRBD1,NA,TRBV25-1
CASSLTPTNYGYTF,TGTGCCAGCAGCCTTACACCGACTAACTATGGCTACACCTTC,TRBJ1-2,NA,NA,TRBV6-5
CATSRAPFEGSYGYTF,TGTGCCACCAGCAGAGCCCCTTTCGAAGGTTCCTATGGCTACACCTTC,TRBJ1-2,NA,NA,TRBV15
CASSPGGRRRETQYF,TGTGCCAGCAGTCCGGGGGGAAGGAGGCGGGAGACCCAGTACTTC,TRBJ2-5,TRBD2,NA,TRBV28
CASSFLWGLAKNIQYF,TGTGCCAGCAGTTTTCTTTGGGGTCTCGCCAAAAACATTCAGTACTTC,TRBJ2-4,NA,NA,TRBV28
CASSLSRRDSYEQYF,TGTGCCAGCAGTTTATCCCGGAGGGATTCCTACGAGCAGTACTTC,TRBJ2-7,NA,NA,TRBV28
CASSRDYSYEQYF,TGTGCCAGCTCACGAGACTACTCCTACGAGCAGTACTTC,TRBJ2-7,NA,NA,TRBV18
CASRKTGDEKLFF,TGCGCCAGCAGGAAGACGGGGGATGAAAAACTGTTTTTT,TRBJ1-4,NA,NA,TRBV5-1
CASSQESSGGIKYNEQFF,TGCGCCAGCAGCCAAGAGTCTAGCGGGGGGATCAAATACAATGAGCAGTTCTTC,TRBJ2-1,TRBD2,NA,TRBV4-1
CASSEPAGTSGGAGANVLTF,TGTGCCAGCAGTGAACCGGCCGGGACTAGCGGGGGGGCTGGGGCCAACGTCCTGACTTTC,TRBJ2-6,TRBD2,NA,TRBV3-1/TRBV3-2
CASSYEPRTAQPQHF,TGTGCCAGCAGCTACGAGCCCAGGACAGCTCAGCCCCAGCATTTT,TRBJ1-5,NA,NA,TRBV6-6
CASSLWTRGEAFF,TGTGCCAGCAGTTTGTGGACCAGGGGGGAAGCTTTCTTT,TRBJ1-1,TRBD1,NA,TRBV28
CASSHGSGKRPLHF,TGCGCCAGCAGCCACGGATCAGGGAAACGGCCCCTCCACTTT,TRBJ1-6,NA,once,TRBV4-1
CASSRADRAGGNYGYTF,TGTGCCAGCAGCCGGGCGGATAGGGCAGGGGGCAACTATGGCTACACCTTC,TRBJ1-2,TRBD1,NA,TRBV5-6
CASRPEGLGYEQYF,TGTGCCAGCAGGCCCGAGGGGTTGGGCTACGAGCAGTACTTC,TRBJ2-7,NA,NA,TRBV7-9
CASSADSPRNEQFF,TGTGCCAGCAGTGCGGACTCACCGCGTAATGAGCAGTTCTTC,TRBJ2-1,NA,NA,TRBV27
CAWKPGLATNYEQYF,TGTGCCTGGAAACCGGGACTAGCGACCAACTACGAGCAGTACTTC,TRBJ2-7,TRBD2,NA,TRBV30
CASSYDGTSGYNEQFF,TGTGCCAGCAGTTACGATGGGACTAGCGGTTACAATGAGCAGTTCTTC,TRBJ2-1,TRBD2,NA,TRBV6-5
CASSTIAASTDTQYF,TGTGCCAGTAGTACCATAGCGGCTAGCACAGATACGCAGTATTTT,TRBJ2-3,NA,NA,TRBV19
CASRGEGGNEQFF,TGTGCCAGCAGAGGGGAGGGAGGAAATGAGCAGTTCTTC,TRBJ2-1,TRBD2,NA,TRBV9
CAISGPPGLAGGRGTGELFF,TGTGCCATCAGTGGCCCACCGGGACTAGCGGGGGGGCGAGGCACCGGGGAGCTGTTTTTT,TRBJ2-2,TRBD2,NA,TRBV10-3
CASSQDPPSGGLRGNEQFF,TGCGCCAGCAGCCAAGATCCGCCTAGCGGGGGGCTAAGGGGCAATGAGCAGTTCTTC,TRBJ2-1,TRBD2,NA,TRBV4-1
CATSRDPSGGPTGELFF,TGTGCCACCAGCAGAGATCCCAGCGGGGGACCCACCGGGGAGCTGTTTTTT,TRBJ2-2,TRBD2,NA,TRBV15
CASSPLAGVNEQFF,TGTGCCAGCAGTCCCCTAGCGGGAGTAAATGAGCAGTTCTTC,TRBJ2-1,TRBD2,NA,TRBV28
CASAWDTDSNQPQHF,TGTGCCAGCGCCTGGGACACTGATAGCAATCAGCCCCAGCATTTT,TRBJ1-5,NA,NA,TRBV27
CATSDLDAGELFF,TGTGCCACCAGTGATTTAGATGCCGGGGAGCTGTTTTTT,TRBJ2-2,NA,NA,TRBV24-1
CASSLGTATPNTEAFF,TGTGCCAGCAGCTTGGGGACCGCGACACCAAACACTGAAGCTTTCTTT,TRBJ1-1,NA,NA,TRBV5-4
CASSGGTENYGYTF,TGTGCCAGCAGCGGAGGGACAGAGAACTATGGCTACACCTTC,TRBJ1-2,TRBD1,NA,TRBV9
CASSQNGFNSPLHF,TGTGCCAGCAGCCAAAACGGGTTTAATTCACCCCTCCACTTT,TRBJ1-6,NA,NA,TRBV3-1/TRBV3-2
CATSPYVTDTQYF,TGTGCCACCAGCCCTTACGTGACAGATACGCAGTATTTT,TRBJ2-3,NA,NA,TRBV15
CASSQEVAGDFNEQFF,TGTGCCAGCAGCCAAGAAGTAGCGGGCGACTTCAATGAGCAGTTCTTC,TRBJ2-1,TRBD2,once,TRBV4-2
CSAEGNTIYF,TGCAGCGCCGAGGGAAACACCATATATTTT,TRBJ1-3,NA,NA,TRBV29-1
CASSESPYGYTF,TGTGCCAGCAGTGAATCCCCCTATGGCTACACCTTC,TRBJ1-2,NA,NA,TRBV2
CASSAGGYEQYF,TGCGCCAGCAGCGCGGGGGGCTACGAGCAGTACTTC,TRBJ2-7,TRBD2,NA,TRBV10-1